The rows below give T cell receptor beta chains drawn from one sample of a study of T cell changes during pregnancy in multiple sclerosis. Data came from immunoSEQ multiplex PCR; TCRdb stores just in-frame clones and leaves some out. The data show tens of thousands of clones, around 89% seen once. The material sequenced was CD4+ T cells from peripheral blood mononuclear cells, taken in the first trimester of pregnancy. The receptors shown here come from a female donor with multiple sclerosis, enrolled in a pregnancy study. The CDR3 runs from the conserved cysteine through the conserved F or W. The D gene is left open where the match is weak. Clone size, where shown, is once, few, many, or a class for clones that have expanded.

V gene	D gene	J gene	clone size	CDR3 DNA	CDR3 protein
TRBV27	TRBD1	TRBJ2-3	.	TGTGCCAGCAGTTTCTACCGGACAGGGGGCTCAAATACGCAGTATTTT	CASSFYRTGGSNTQYF
TRBV9	.	TRBJ2-5	.	TGTGCCAGCAGCGTCACACCGGGATACCAAGAGACCCAGTACTTC	CASSVTPGYQETQYF
TRBV6-5	.	TRBJ1-3	.	TGTGCCAGCATAAGAAGAACAGCCACTGGAAACACCATATATTTT	CASIRRTATGNTIYF
TRBV10-1	TRBD1	TRBJ2-7	few	TGCGCCAGCAGGGAACCCGGTCAGGGGGTCGGCGAGCAGTACTTC	CASREPGQGVGEQYF
TRBV7-9	.	TRBJ1-5	few	TGTGCCAGCAGCTTAGAAGCGTATCAGCCCCAGCATTTT	CASSLEAYQPQHF
TRBV15	.	TRBJ1-4	.	TGTGCCACCAGCAGAGGGGGCACGAATGAAAAACTGTTTTTT	CATSRGGTNEKLFF
TRBV7-2	TRBD2	TRBJ2-1	once	TGTGCCAGCAGCTTAGAAGGTGCGGGAGATCGTGAGCAGTTCTTC	CASSLEGAGDREQFF
TRBV7-2	.	TRBJ2-1	.	TGTGCCAGCAGCTCTTATGGGAGTCGGGCCAATGAGCAGTTCTTC	CASSSYGSRANEQFF
TRBV7-9	TRBD1	TRBJ1-2	.	TGTGCCAGCAGCTTATCCCAGGGACAGGGGTTTGGCTACACCTTC	CASSLSQGQGFGYTF
TRBV9	.	TRBJ2-1	.	TGTGCCAGCAGCTTCAGGGGCCCTGGGGATGAGCAGTTCTTC	CASSFRGPGDEQFF
TRBV28	.	TRBJ1-1	.	TGTGCCAGCAGTCCACAGACAGGAGTGAACACTGAAGCTTTCTTT	CASSPQTGVNTEAFF
TRBV20-1	.	TRBJ1-2	medium-sized	TGCAGTGCTAGTGCGGGGAATGGCTACACCTTC	CSASAGNGYTF
TRBV7-2	.	TRBJ1-2	.	TGTGCCAGCAGCTTAGCGATAGATTATGGCTACACCTTC	CASSLAIDYGYTF
TRBV7-9	TRBD2	TRBJ2-1	few	TGTGCCAGCAGCTTAATTAGCGGGAGTTTAGTGCAGTTCTTC	CASSLISGSLVQFF
TRBV11-1	.	TRBJ2-3	.	TGTGCCAGCAGCTTGGGGAGTCCTAGCACAGATACGCAGTATTTT	CASSLGSPSTDTQYF
TRBV29-1	TRBD2	TRBJ2-3	.	TGCAGCGTTGGAGAAGCGGGATCGGTAGATACGCAGTATTTT	CSVGEAGSVDTQYF
TRBV7-9	TRBD2	TRBJ2-7	.	TGTGCCAGCAGCCCGATCTTGGTAGCGGGGGACCACGAGCAGTACTTC	CASSPILVAGDHEQYF
TRBV27	.	TRBJ1-5	.	TGTGCCAGCAAGGTGGGTCAGGGGCCCAATCAGCCCCAGCATTTT	CASKVGQGPNQPQHF
TRBV14	TRBD2	TRBJ2-1	.	TGTGCCAGCAGCCTAGGGAGGGCCGTCTACAATGAGCAGTTCTTC	CASSLGRAVYNEQFF
TRBV11-3	.	TRBJ1-1	.	TGTGCCAGCAGCTCCTGGGACACCGCCAACACTGAAGCTTTCTTT	CASSSWDTANTEAFF
TRBV7-9	.	TRBJ2-1	.	TGTGCCAGCAGGCACCCGGGACTTCCCAACCCTTATGAGCAGTTCTTC	CASRHPGLPNPYEQFF
TRBV5-1	TRBD1	TRBJ2-2	once	TGCGCCAGCAGCCAGACGGGACAGGGGACCGGGGAGCTGTTTTTT	CASSQTGQGTGELFF
TRBV28	TRBD2	TRBJ2-3	.	TGTGCCAGCAGCCAACCGATGCCGGGACTACTGGCAGATACGCAGTATTTT	CASSQPMPGLLADTQYF
TRBV18	TRBD2	TRBJ2-7	.	TGTGCCAGCTCAACCTCGCGGGAGACCGAGCAGTACTTC	CASSTSRETEQYF
TRBV4-2	.	TRBJ2-5	few	TGTGCCAGCAGCCAAGAGATAGACAGGACCCAGTACTTC	CASSQEIDRTQYF
TRBV27	TRBD2	TRBJ2-7	.	TGTGCCAGCAGTGGGACTAGCGGGAGGCACGAGCAGTACTTC	CASSGTSGRHEQYF
TRBV5-4	.	TRBJ2-1	.	TGTGCCAGCAACCAGGGGCGCGGGTCCTACAATGAGCAGTTCTTC	CASNQGRGSYNEQFF
TRBV18	TRBD1	TRBJ1-2	.	TGTGCCAGCTCACCCGGGAAGGGGGCATTCTACACCTTC	CASSPGKGAFYTF
TRBV6-1	TRBD2	TRBJ2-2	.	TGTGCCAGCAGTGAAGAGTCTCTAGCGGGAGTCGCCGGGGAGCTGTTTTTT	CASSEESLAGVAGELFF
TRBV6-6	TRBD2	TRBJ2-7	.	TGTGCCAGCAGTTACGCGGCGGGAGGATCCCACGAGCAGTACTTC	CASSYAAGGSHEQYF
TRBV11-3	TRBD1	TRBJ1-1	.	TGTGCCAGCAGCGTATCGGGACAGGGGGGGCCTAACACTGAAGCTTTCTTT	CASSVSGQGGPNTEAFF
TRBV28	TRBD1	TRBJ2-5	.	TGTGCCAGCGGGACAGTCCAAGAGACCCAGTACTTC	CASGTVQETQYF
TRBV28	.	TRBJ1-3	.	TGTGCCAGCAGATCTGGAGGCGACACCATATATTTT	CASRSGGDTIYF
TRBV7-2	.	TRBJ2-3	.	TGTGCCAGCAGCTTAGTGAGAGATACGCAGTATTTT	CASSLVRDTQYF
TRBV19	.	TRBJ1-1	.	TGTGCCAGTTCCGGGACGGCCCGGGAGGAAGCTTTCTTT	CASSGTAREEAFF
TRBV6-1	.	TRBJ1-5	once	TGTGCCAGCAGTGAATCGTGGAGGGCACAGCCCCAGCATTTT	CASSESWRAQPQHF
TRBV19	TRBD2	TRBJ2-7	once	TGTGCCAGTAGTATCAGATCGGGAGGTTCCTACGAGCAGTACTTC	CASSIRSGGSYEQYF
TRBV10-3	TRBD1	TRBJ1-2	.	TGTGCCATCAATTCTCCGGGACAGAAAGGGGAATACTATGGCTACACCTTC	CAINSPGQKGEYYGYTF
TRBV7-9	.	TRBJ2-2	.	TGTGCCAGCACCCGGCTGGACAGTACGAACACCGGGGAGCTGTTTTTT	CASTRLDSTNTGELFF
TRBV29-1	TRBD1	TRBJ2-6	.	TGCAGCGTGGTGGACAGGGAATCTGGGGCCAACGTCCTGACTTTC	CSVVDRESGANVLTF
TRBV5-8	TRBD1	TRBJ1-1	.	TGTGCCAGCAGGCGACAGGGGGCGAACACTGAAGCTTTCTTT	CASRRQGANTEAFF
TRBV7-6	TRBD2	TRBJ2-1	.	TGTGCCAGCAGCTCAAAGCGGGAGGGCTTCAATGAGCAGTTCTTC	CASSSKREGFNEQFF
TRBV7-3	TRBD2	TRBJ2-1	.	TGTGCCAGCAGCGACGGACTAGCGGGACTACATGAGCAGTTCTTC	CASSDGLAGLHEQFF
TRBV30	.	TRBJ1-2	once	TGTGCCTGGAGTCCAGGGGTTGGCTACACCTTC	CAWSPGVGYTF
TRBV18	.	TRBJ1-5	.	TGTGCCAGCTCATCTGGACAGCTTAGCAATCAGCCCCAGCATTTT	CASSSGQLSNQPQHF
TRBV19	TRBD2	TRBJ2-1	.	TGTGCCAGTAGTATATGGCCTCTAGCGGGAGACTACAATGAGCAGTTCTTC	CASSIWPLAGDYNEQFF
TRBV5-1	TRBD2	TRBJ2-7	.	TGCGCCAGCAGCTTGGCCCCTGGACTAGCGGGGGGATCAGGCTACGAGCAGTACTTC	CASSLAPGLAGGSGYEQYF
TRBV2	.	TRBJ1-5	.	TGTGCCAGCTCTAGGGAGGGGGGACCCAATCAGCCCCAGCATTTT	CASSREGGPNQPQHF
TRBV5-1	.	TRBJ2-3	.	TGCGCCAGCAGCTTGGGCCGCGGTTCAAATACGCAGTATTTT	CASSLGRGSNTQYF
TRBV25-1	.	TRBJ2-4	once	TGTGCCAGCAGTAGCTCTTCACTAGCCAAAAACATTCAGTACTTC	CASSSSSLAKNIQYF
TRBV9	.	TRBJ1-1	.	TGTGCCAGCAGCGTAGCAGGGGAACAGGGAACTGAAGCTTTCTTT	CASSVAGEQGTEAFF
TRBV18	.	TRBJ2-3	once	TGTGCCAGCTCACCACTTCGGCAGGGGGGACCCACAGATACGCAGTATTTT	CASSPLRQGGPTDTQYF
TRBV19	.	TRBJ2-5	.	TGTGCCAGTAGTTTACAGGGACGACAAGAGACCCAGTACTTC	CASSLQGRQETQYF
TRBV6-1	.	TRBJ2-3	.	TGTGCCAGCAGTGAAATCCGGCAGGGAGGTACGCAGTATTTT	CASSEIRQGGTQYF
TRBV29-1	TRBD2	TRBJ2-7	.	TGCAGCGTTGTAGGCGGGAGGACGTGGGGTAGCTCCTACGAGCAGTACTTC	CSVVGGRTWGSSYEQYF
TRBV6-5	.	TRBJ1-3	.	TGTGCCAGCAGTTTGGCACCGGGAATCTCTGGAAACACCATATATTTT	CASSLAPGISGNTIYF
TRBV5-1	.	TRBJ1-6	.	TGCGCCAGCAGCTCCGGTCTTGCCAATCCTAATTCACCCCTCCACTTT	CASSSGLANPNSPLHF
TRBV5-1	.	TRBJ2-3	.	TGCGCCACCCAAGCGGGCCCCGCCACAGATACGCAGTATTTT	CATQAGPATDTQYF
TRBV6-5	.	TRBJ1-5	.	TGTGCCAGCAAAAACCCCAGGGTGCCGGGTCAGCCCCAGCATTTT	CASKNPRVPGQPQHF